This T cell receptor (beta chain) emerged from a study of molecular identifiers for immune sequencing clone quantification. On this clonotype itself: Mismatch with germline at one junction end may stem from a read error.

The CDR3 totals 18 residues. In germline, CDR1 is SGHDT, CDR2 YYEEEE. Using its own MiXCR run on the PCR reads, TCRdb lists one record per CDR3 protein. The table includes about 510,000 distinct CDR3 sequences, 25% detected once. Sequences were obtained from naive CD8+ T cells from blood, with Jurkat cell RNA spiked in. The sample's subset: FACS-sorted CD8+CD4-CCR7+CD45RA+ naive T cells. This clonotype was obtained from a human donor in good health. Some libraries in this study had Jurkat cell RNA spiked in. The chain recombines TRBV5-6 with TRBJ2-3; possibly TRBD1 or TRBD2 for D (6 bases each). The CDR3 DNA follows: TGTGCCAGCAGCTTAGGTTTATCAGGTTCGGGGGCCGAAGATGCGCAGTATTTT. The encoded protein is CASSLGLSGSGAEDAQYF.